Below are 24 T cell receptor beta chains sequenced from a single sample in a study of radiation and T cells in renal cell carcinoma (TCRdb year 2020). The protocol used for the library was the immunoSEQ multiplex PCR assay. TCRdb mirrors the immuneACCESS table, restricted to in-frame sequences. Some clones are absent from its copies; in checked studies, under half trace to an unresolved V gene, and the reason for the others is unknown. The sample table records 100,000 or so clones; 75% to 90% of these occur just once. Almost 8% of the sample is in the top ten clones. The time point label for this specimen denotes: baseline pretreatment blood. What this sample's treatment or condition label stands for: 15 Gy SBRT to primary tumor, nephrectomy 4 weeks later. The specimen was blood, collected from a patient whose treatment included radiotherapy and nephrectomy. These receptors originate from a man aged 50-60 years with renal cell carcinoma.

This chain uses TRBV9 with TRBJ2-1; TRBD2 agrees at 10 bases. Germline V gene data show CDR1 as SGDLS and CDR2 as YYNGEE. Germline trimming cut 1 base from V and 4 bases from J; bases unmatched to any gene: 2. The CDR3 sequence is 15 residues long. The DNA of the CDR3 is TGTGCCAGCAGCGTAATAGCGGGAGGTTACAATGAGCAGTTCTTC. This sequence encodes CASSVIAGGYNEQFF. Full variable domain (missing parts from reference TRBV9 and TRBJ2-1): DSGVTQTPKHLITATGQRVTLRCSPRSGDLSVYWYQQSLDQGLQFLIQYYNGEERAKGNILERFSAQQFPDLHSELNLSSLELGDSALYFCASSVIAGGYNEQFFGPGTRLTVL.

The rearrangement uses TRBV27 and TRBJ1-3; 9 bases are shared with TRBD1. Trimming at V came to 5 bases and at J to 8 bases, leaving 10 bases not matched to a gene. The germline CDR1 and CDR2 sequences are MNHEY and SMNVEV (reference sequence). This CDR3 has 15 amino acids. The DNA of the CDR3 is TGTGCCAGCAGTCCCGTACAGGGGGCGGGGTACACCATATATTTT. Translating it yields CASSPVQGAGYTIYF.

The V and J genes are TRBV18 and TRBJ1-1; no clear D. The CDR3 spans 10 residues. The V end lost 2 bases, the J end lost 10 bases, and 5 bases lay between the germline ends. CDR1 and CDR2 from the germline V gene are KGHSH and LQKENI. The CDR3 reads CASSPEGAFF. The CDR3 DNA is TGTGCCAGCTCACCAGAGGGAGCTTTCTTT.

CDR3 residues: CAIRTPIGGEGNEQFF. CDR3 sequence (DNA): TGTGCCATCAGGACCCCGATAGGAGGGGAGGGCAATGAGCAGTTCTTC. This rearrangement joins TRBV10-3 to TRBJ2-1; 7 bases match TRBD2. The V gene end was trimmed by 6 bases and the J gene end by 6 bases; junction bases not matched to a gene: 14. Germline-derived CDR1 and CDR2 are ENHRY and SYGVKD. The CDR3 has 16 residues.

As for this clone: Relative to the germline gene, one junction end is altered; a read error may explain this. CDR3 in amino acids: CASSLARYQETQYF. CDR3 coding DNA: TGTGCCAGCAGCTTAGCAAGATACCAGGAGACCCAGTACTTC. The chain is built from TRBV7-2 and TRBJ2-5; no reliable D call. Germline V lookup: CDR1 SGHTA, CDR2 FQGNSA. This CDR3 has 14 residues.

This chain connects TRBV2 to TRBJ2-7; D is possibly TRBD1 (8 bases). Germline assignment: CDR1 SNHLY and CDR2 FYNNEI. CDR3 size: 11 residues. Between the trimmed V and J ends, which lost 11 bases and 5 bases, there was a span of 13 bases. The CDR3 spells CALQGGNEQYF. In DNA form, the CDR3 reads TGTGCCTTACAGGGGGGGAACGAGCAGTACTTC.

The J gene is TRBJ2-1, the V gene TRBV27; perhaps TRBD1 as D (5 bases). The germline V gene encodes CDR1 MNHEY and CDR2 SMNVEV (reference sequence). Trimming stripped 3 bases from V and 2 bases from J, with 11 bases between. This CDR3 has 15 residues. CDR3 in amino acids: CASSLVQAPYNEQFF. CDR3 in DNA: TGTGCCAGCAGTTTGGTACAGGCTCCCTACAATGAGCAGTTCTTC.

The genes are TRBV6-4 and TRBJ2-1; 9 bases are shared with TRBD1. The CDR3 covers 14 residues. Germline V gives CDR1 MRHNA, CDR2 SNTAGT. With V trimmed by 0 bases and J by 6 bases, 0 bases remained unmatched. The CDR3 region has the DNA TGTGCCAGCAGTGACTCGACAGGGGGCAATGAGCAGTTCTTC. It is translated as CASSDSTGGNEQFF.

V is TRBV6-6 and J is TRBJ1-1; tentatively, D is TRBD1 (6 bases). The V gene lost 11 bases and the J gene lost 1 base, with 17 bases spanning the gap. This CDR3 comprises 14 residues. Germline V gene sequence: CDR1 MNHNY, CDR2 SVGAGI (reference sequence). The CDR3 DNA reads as TGTGCCTATTCCCTGGGAGGGGGGAACACTGAAGCTTTCTTT. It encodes CAYSLGGGNTEAFF.

CDR3 region: CASSFSHTDTQYF. The CDR3 region has the DNA TGTGCCAGCAGTTTTTCTCACACAGATACGCAGTATTTT. The V call is TRBV28, the J call TRBJ2-3, with unresolved D. Trimming stripped 3 bases from V and 2 bases from J, with 6 bases between. Germline CDR1 and CDR2: MDHEN and SYDVKM. The CDR3 is 13 residues long.

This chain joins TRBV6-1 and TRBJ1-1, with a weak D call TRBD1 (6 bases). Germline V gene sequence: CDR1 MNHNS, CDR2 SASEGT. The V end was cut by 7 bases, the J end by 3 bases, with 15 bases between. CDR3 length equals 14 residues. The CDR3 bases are TGTGCCAGCAATCTACAGGGAGGGTACACTGAAGCTTTCTTT. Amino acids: CASNLQGGYTEAFF.

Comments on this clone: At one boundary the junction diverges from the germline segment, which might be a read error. This chain's CDR3 is CASSTSPGTGVNF. The CDR3 bases are TGTGCCAGCAGTACATCACCTGGGACAGGGGTGAACTTC. The chain recombines TRBV6-6 with TRBJ2-7, with 10 bases matching TRBD1. This CDR3 contains 13 residues. CDR1 MNHNY and CDR2 SVGAGI come from the germline V gene (reference sequence).

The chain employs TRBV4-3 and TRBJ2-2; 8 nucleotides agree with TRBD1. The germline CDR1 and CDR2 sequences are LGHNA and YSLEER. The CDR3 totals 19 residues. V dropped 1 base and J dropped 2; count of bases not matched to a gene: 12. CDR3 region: CASSQAIVPGQANTGELFF. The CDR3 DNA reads TGCGCCAGCAGCCAAGCCATTGTGCCGGGACAGGCCAACACCGGGGAGCTGTTTTTT.

The CDR3 DNA is TGTGCCAGCAGAGTACAGGGTTCTAGCTCCTACAATGAGCAGTTCTTC. It encodes CASRVQGSSSYNEQFF. The chain employs TRBV6-6 and TRBJ2-1; possibly TRBD1 for D (6 bases). Trimming took 6 bases from V and 0 from J, leaving 15 bases between them. Germline V gives CDR1 MNHNY, CDR2 SVGAGI (reference sequence). The CDR3 length is 16 residues.

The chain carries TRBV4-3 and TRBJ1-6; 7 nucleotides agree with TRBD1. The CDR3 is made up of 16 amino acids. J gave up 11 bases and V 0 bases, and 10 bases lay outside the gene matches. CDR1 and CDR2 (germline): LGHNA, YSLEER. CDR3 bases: TGCGCCAGCAGCCAAGATCTTAAGGGGGCCGGGCCACCCCTCCACTTT. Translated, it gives CASSQDLKGAGPPLHF.

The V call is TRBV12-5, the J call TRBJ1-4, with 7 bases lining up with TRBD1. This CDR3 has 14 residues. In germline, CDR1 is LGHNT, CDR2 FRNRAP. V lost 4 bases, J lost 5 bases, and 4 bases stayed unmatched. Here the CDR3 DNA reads TGTGCTAGTGGTTCGGGGACAGAGAATGAAAAACTGTTTTTT. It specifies CASGSGTENEKLFF.

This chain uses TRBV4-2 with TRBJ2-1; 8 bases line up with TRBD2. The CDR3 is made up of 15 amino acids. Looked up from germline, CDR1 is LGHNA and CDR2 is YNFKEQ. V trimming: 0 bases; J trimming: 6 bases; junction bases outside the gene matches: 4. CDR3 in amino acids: CASSQEGAGANEQFF. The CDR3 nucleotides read TGTGCCAGCAGCCAAGAAGGAGCGGGAGCCAATGAGCAGTTCTTC.

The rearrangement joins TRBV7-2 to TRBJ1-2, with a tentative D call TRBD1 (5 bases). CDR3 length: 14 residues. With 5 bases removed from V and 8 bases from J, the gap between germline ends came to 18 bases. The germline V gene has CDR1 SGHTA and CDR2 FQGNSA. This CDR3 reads CASSTRGRVEGYTF. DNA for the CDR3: TGTGCCAGCAGCACCCGGGGCAGGGTAGAAGGCTACACCTTC. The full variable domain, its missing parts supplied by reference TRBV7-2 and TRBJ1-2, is GAGVSQSPSNKVTEKGKDVELRCDPISGHTALYWYRQSLGQGLEFLIYFQGNSAPDKSGLPSDRFSAERTGGSVSTLTIQRTQQEDSAVYLCASSTRGRVEGYTFGSGTRLTVV.

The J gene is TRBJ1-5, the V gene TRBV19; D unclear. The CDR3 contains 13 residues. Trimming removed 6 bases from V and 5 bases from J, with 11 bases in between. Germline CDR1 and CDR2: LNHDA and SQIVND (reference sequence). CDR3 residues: CASRLDWDQPQHF. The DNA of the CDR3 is TGTGCCAGTAGATTGGATTGGGATCAGCCCCAGCATTTT.

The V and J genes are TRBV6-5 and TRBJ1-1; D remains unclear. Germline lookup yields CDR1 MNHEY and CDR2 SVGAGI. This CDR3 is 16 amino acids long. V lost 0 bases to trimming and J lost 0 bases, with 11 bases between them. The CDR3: CASSYSHWTLNTEAFF. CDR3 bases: TGTGCCAGCAGTTACTCCCATTGGACTTTGAACACTGAAGCTTTCTTT.

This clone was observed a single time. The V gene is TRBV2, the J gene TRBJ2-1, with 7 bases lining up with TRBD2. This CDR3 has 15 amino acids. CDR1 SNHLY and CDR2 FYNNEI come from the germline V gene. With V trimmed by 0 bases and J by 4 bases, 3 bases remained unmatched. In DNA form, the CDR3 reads TGTGCCAGCAGTGAAGCGGGAGGGCCTTACAATGAGCAGTTCTTC. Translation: CASSEAGGPYNEQFF.

This chain's CDR3 is CASSLSGLETQYF. The CDR3 region has the DNA TGTGCCAGCAGCTTGTCCGGGCTAGAGACCCAGTACTTC. The rearrangement joins TRBV5-4 to TRBJ2-5; D unclear. This CDR3 comprises 13 residues. The germline V gene encodes CDR1 SGHNT and CDR2 YYREEE (reference sequence). Trimming removed 1 base at V and 4 bases at J, with 8 bases between.

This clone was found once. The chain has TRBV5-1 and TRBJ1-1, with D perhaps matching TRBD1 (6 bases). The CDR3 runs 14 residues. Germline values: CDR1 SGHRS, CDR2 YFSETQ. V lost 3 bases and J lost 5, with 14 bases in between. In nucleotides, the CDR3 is TGCGCCAGCAGCTCTAGCGGGGGGCTAACTGAAGCTTTCTTT. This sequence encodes CASSSSGGLTEAFF.

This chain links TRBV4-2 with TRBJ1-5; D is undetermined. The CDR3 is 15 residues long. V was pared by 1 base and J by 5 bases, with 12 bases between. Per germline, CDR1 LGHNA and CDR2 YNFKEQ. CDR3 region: CASSQVGVRDQPQHF. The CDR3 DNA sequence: TGTGCCAGCAGCCAAGTTGGGGTAAGGGATCAGCCCCAGCATTTT.